This T cell receptor beta chain emerged from a study of response to subunit inactivated influenza vaccine. Study-level findings and limits: Each seasonal flu vaccination may recruit only limited new T cells, authors suggested.

The germline CDR1 and CDR2 sequences are SGHTA and FQGNSA. V was trimmed by 1 base and J by 4 bases, leaving 7 bases between them. The CDR3 runs to 13 residues. TCRdb independently ran MiXCR on the RT-PCR reads; one entry per CDR3 protein. The sample contains hundreds of thousands of distinct CDR3 sequences, 6.5% to 8% of which appear only once. There are a few counts of this clonotype. Its matching antigen is unknown. The sequencing here drew on PBMCs from blood, taken 23 to 25 months after vaccination. V and J are TRBV7-2 and TRBJ1-2; D is ambiguous. The TCR originated in a man between 50 and 75 years old who received an inactivated influenza vaccine. CDR3 in DNA: TGTGCCAGCAGCTTAGGGCAGAGCTATGGCTACACCTTC. Protein product: CASSLGQSYGYTF.